This entry lists 3 T cell receptor beta chains sequenced from one sample in a study of blood T cell repertoires in COVID-19. This table comes from immunoSEQ multiplex PCR, and its TCRdb copy is limited to in-frame clones, with some not included. The sample lists fewer than 450,000 clones; around nine tenths were seen once. Material: peripheral blood. The receptors shown here come from an older woman with COVID-19, enrolled during active disease.

This clone was recorded once. The genes are TRBV2 and TRBJ2-5, with 8 bases that match TRBD1. Germline V CDR1 and CDR2: SNHLY, FYNNEI. The CDR3 is made up of 13 amino acids. Trimming took 7 bases from V and 4 from J; bases not matched to a gene: 5. The DNA for the CDR3 is TGTGCCAGCACCGCAGGGGGCGCAGAGACCCAGTACTTC. Protein product: CASTAGGAETQYF.

This clone was seen only once. CDR3 coding DNA: TGCGCCAGCAGCCTAGGGACAGGGCGCAATCAGCCCCAGCATTTT. Protein: CASSLGTGRNQPQHF. V and J are TRBV5-1 and TRBJ1-5; TRBD1 aligns across 9 bases. The CDR3 covers 15 residues. Trimming at V came to 4 bases and at J to 2 bases, leaving 4 bases not matched to a gene. Germline CDR1 SGHRS, CDR2 YFSETQ.

This rearrangement joins TRBV11-2 to TRBJ1-2, with D hard to call. This CDR3 is built from 14 residues. Germline V lookup: CDR1 SGHAT, CDR2 FQNNGV. Trimming removed 5 bases from V and 7 bases from J, with 17 bases in between. The CDR3: CASSPGIGSLGYTF. The CDR3 DNA reads TGTGCCAGCAGCCCCGGGATAGGGAGCCTTGGCTACACCTTC.